This TCR beta chain stems from a study of cytomegalovirus exposure and HLA in healthy donors. Findings and limits, study-wide: Later analysis placed DRB1 highest and HLA-C lowest in TCR association rates, which differed by HLA locus. Several V segments, TRBV6-2 and TRBV6-3 among them, could not be told apart and were dropped.

The V gene lost 2 bases and the J gene lost 1 base, with 13 bases spanning the gap. CDR1 is KGHSH, CDR2 LQKENI, per germline. This CDR3 comprises 16 residues. The PCR had 60 Vbeta and 13 Jbeta primers. Produced via immunoSEQ multiplex PCR; TCRdb's table is partial and in-frame only. Among about 200,000 clones, approximately 80% were seen once, and the ten largest hold about 3.1%. This clone was observed once. Its target is not known. This chain joins TRBV18 and TRBJ2-3; D may be TRBD1 (6 bases). The sequencing sample was made of PBMCs. The clonotype originates from a man aged 25-45 years in good health and CMV-seronegative. CDR3 in amino acids: CASSPNGAGGTDTQYF. The DNA for the CDR3 is TGTGCCAGCTCACCAAATGGAGCAGGGGGCACAGATACGCAGTATTTT.